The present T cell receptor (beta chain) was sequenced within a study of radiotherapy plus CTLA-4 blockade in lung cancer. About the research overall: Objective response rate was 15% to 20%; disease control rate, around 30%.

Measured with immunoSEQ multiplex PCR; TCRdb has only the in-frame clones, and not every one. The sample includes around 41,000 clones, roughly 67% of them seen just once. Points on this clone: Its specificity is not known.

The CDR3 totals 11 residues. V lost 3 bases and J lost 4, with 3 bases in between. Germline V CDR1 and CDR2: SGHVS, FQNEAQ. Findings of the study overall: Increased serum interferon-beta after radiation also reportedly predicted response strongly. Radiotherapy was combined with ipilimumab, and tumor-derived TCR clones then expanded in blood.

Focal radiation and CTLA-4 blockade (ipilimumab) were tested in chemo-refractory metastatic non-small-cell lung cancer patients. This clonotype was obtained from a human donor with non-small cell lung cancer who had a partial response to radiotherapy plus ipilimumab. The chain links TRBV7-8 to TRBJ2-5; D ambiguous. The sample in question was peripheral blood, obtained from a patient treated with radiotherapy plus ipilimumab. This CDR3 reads CASSFIETQYF. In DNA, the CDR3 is TGTGCCAGCAGCTTTATAGAGACCCAGTACTTC.